The 30 T cell receptor beta chains listed next were all sequenced from one sample in a study of naive and memory T cell subsets. Four PCR rounds used nested alpha and beta constant region primers plus the SP2 primer. In TCRdb, the 5' RACE reads were re-called with MiXCR into one record per CDR3 protein. The sample consists of more than 60,000 distinct CDR3 sequences, roughly 8.1% of them appearing once. A UMI-containing oligonucleotide was joined by 3' ligation to the TCR cDNA template. Receptors originate from a female donor in good health.

By share of the sample, this clonotype is medium-sized (0.01 to 0.1%). The chain employs TRBV29-1 and TRBJ1-1; perhaps TRBD1 as D (5 bases). This CDR3 has 12 residues. Germline CDR1 SQVTM, CDR2 ANQGSEA. Deletions cut 7 bases from V and 4 bases from J, with 13 bases between. Written as DNA, the CDR3 is TGCAGCGGTGGGGGACCTGGCACTGAAGCTTTCTTT. Its translation: CSGGGPGTEAFF.

The chain combines TRBV29-1 with TRBJ2-7, with 9 bases matching TRBD2. Unmatched junction bases numbered 14, after V lost 6 bases and J lost 2 bases. Germline CDR1 and CDR2: SQVTM and ANQGSEA. This CDR3 is 16 amino acids long. The CDR3 DNA sequence: TGCAGCGTCCTAGGGGGGAGCGGGAGGAACACCTACGAGCAGTACTTC. Encoded protein: CSVLGGSGRNTYEQYF.

By share, this clonotype ranks as medium-sized. The chain joins TRBV7-8 to TRBJ2-7; 9 nucleotides agree with TRBD2. The ends lost 5 bases at V and 0 bases at J; junction bases unmatched: 8. The CDR3 is 16 residues long. Germline CDR1 is SGHVS and CDR2 is FQNEAQ. The CDR3 coding sequence is TGTGCCAGCAGCCTATTAGCGGGGGCCCTCTCCTACGAGCAGTACTTC. It codes for CASSLLAGALSYEQYF.

This clonotype has a handful of counts. The chain links TRBV9 to TRBJ1-2, with a possible D match to TRBD1 (5 bases). Germline V gives CDR1 SGDLS, CDR2 YYNGEE. The CDR3 is 14 residues long. Trimming stripped 6 bases from V and 5 bases from J, with 17 bases between. CDR3: CASTKDSPVYGYTF. In DNA form, the CDR3 reads TGTGCCAGCACCAAAGACAGCCCCGTTTATGGCTACACCTTC.

The table lists this clonotype with many counts. V is TRBV2 and J is TRBJ2-7; a possible D gene is TRBD1 (6 bases). Trimming cost V 4 bases and J 3 bases, with 13 bases left between them. CDR1 is SNHLY and CDR2 is FYNNEI in the germline V gene. CDR3 length: 14 residues. The CDR3 DNA follows: TGTGCCAGCAGTGTACAGGGAGAAGTCTACGAGCAGTACTTC. Amino acid sequence: CASSVQGEVYEQYF.

This clonotype was picked up many times. V usage is TRBV5-6 and J usage is TRBJ2-3; 10 nucleotides agree with TRBD2. In germline, CDR1 is SGHDT, CDR2 YYEEEE. There are 14 residues in the CDR3. The V and J ends lost 3 bases and 4 bases, in that order; junction bases with no gene match: 2. CDR3 sequence reads: CASSWGLAPDTQYF. The CDR3 nucleotides read TGTGCCAGCAGCTGGGGACTAGCGCCAGATACGCAGTATTTT.

This clonotype was seen a few times. The rearrangement links TRBV11-2 to TRBJ2-3; 10 bases agree with TRBD1. Germline V CDR1 and CDR2: SGHAT, FQNNGV. Trimming at V came to 6 bases and at J to 3 bases, leaving 6 bases not matched to a gene. This CDR3 spans 15 amino acids. CDR3 sequence (DNA): TGTGCCAGCAGGGAGCGGACAGGGGGAACAGATACGCAGTATTTT. This encodes CASRERTGGTDTQYF.

This clonotype showed up just a few times. V gene TRBV12-3 or TRBV12-4 combines with J gene TRBJ1-4; no clear D. The CDR3 sequence is 13 residues long. V was cut by 3 bases and J by 4 bases, with 6 bases left in between. The CDR3 coding sequence is TGTGCCAGCAGTTTGCGGAATAATGAAAAACTGTTTTTT. This codes for CASSLRNNEKLFF.

The chain joins TRBV19 to TRBJ2-1; 9 nucleotides agree with TRBD2. The germline CDR1 and CDR2 sequences are LNHDA and SQIVND (reference sequence). The V segment lost 1 base and the J segment 4 bases; nucleotides outside the gene matches: 2. This CDR3 comprises 15 residues. The CDR3 DNA is TGTGCCAGTAGTATAGGTAGCGGGAGTTACAATGAGCAGTTCTTC. This codes for CASSIGSGSYNEQFF.

The V gene is TRBV20-1, the J gene TRBJ2-7; D is unresolved. Trimming removed 6 bases from V and 5 bases from J, with 20 bases in between. The CDR3 sequence is 14 residues long. Germline values: CDR1 DFQATT, CDR2 SNEGSKA (reference sequence). CDR3 DNA: TGCAGTGCCAAAGACTTTACCTCTGGCCACGAGCAGTACTTC. It encodes CSAKDFTSGHEQYF.

This clonotype occurred many times. The V call is TRBV20-1, the J call TRBJ1-3; D gene uncertain. The germline CDR1 and CDR2 sequences are DFQATT and SNEGSKA (reference sequence). Trimming stripped 3 bases from V and 0 bases from J, with 9 bases between. This CDR3 contains 14 residues. This CDR3 is CSASPAYSGNTIYF. The CDR3 bases are TGCAGTGCTAGCCCCGCATACTCTGGAAACACCATATATTTT.

In its sample, this clonotype was seen many times. V is TRBV9 and J is TRBJ2-1; D gene ambiguous. This CDR3 spans 14 amino acids. The germline gives CDR1 SGDLS, CDR2 YYNGEE. Trimming took 3 bases from V and 8 from J, leaving 15 bases between them. The CDR3 here is CASSAQIRAYEQFF. Written as DNA, the CDR3 is TGTGCCAGCAGCGCCCAGATCCGGGCCTATGAGCAGTTCTTC.

This clonotype showed up just a few times. V is TRBV13 and J is TRBJ2-4; TRBD1 or TRBD2 may be the D gene (5 bases each). The CDR3 runs to 15 residues. V was cut by 3 bases and J by 5 bases, with 14 bases left in between. Per germline, CDR1 PRHDT and CDR2 FYEKMQ (reference sequence). CDR3 amino acids: CASSLKGLGENIQYF. DNA of the CDR3: TGTGCCAGCAGCTTGAAGGGGTTGGGGGAAAACATTCAGTACTTC.

There are a few counts of this clonotype. The chain recombines TRBV7-9 with TRBJ2-1, with 9 bases aligning to TRBD2. Germline lookup yields CDR1 SEHNR and CDR2 FQNEAQ (reference sequence). V lost 0 bases and J lost 8; bases outside the gene matches: 8. The CDR3 extends over 16 amino acids. In DNA, the CDR3 is TGTGCCAGCAGCTTAGCTGGCGGGGGGGCCTGGGATGAGCAGTTCTTC. Amino acids: CASSLAGGGAWDEQFF.

This clonotype was observed a few times. The rearrangement links TRBV5-1 to TRBJ2-7; TRBD1 matches 7 bases. Germline values: CDR1 SGHRS, CDR2 YFSETQ. The CDR3 loop spans 13 amino acids. The junction had 3 bases not matched to a gene; V was cut back by 3 bases and J by 3 bases. CDR3 amino acids: CASSSNRGYEQYF. The CDR3, as DNA: TGCGCCAGCAGCTCAAACAGGGGCTACGAGCAGTACTTC.

The chain joins TRBV5-1 to TRBJ2-7; weak D call: TRBD2 (6 bases). The V end lost 0 bases, the J end lost 3 bases, and 10 bases lay between the germline ends. Germline V gene data show CDR1 as SGHRS and CDR2 as YFSETQ. The CDR3 is made up of 14 amino acids. The CDR3 nucleotides are TGCGCCAGCAGCTTGGCCGGGACTGACTACGAGCAGTACTTC. It yields the protein CASSLAGTDYEQYF.

This clonotype has a handful of counts. This sequence joins TRBV18 and TRBJ2-1, with D possibly being TRBD1 or TRBD2 (5 bases each). CDR3 size: 17 residues. The germline V gene encodes CDR1 KGHSH and CDR2 LQKENI. Trimming pared 3 bases from V and 3 bases from J, leaving 18 bases between. The CDR3 reads CASSPSGTPGGYNEQFF. For the CDR3, the DNA is TGTGCCAGCTCACCTTCCGGGACCCCCGGCGGCTACAATGAGCAGTTCTTC.

This clonotype has just a few counts. The chain couples TRBV19 to TRBJ2-3, with D perhaps being TRBD1 or TRBD2 (7 bases each). The CDR3 spans 12 residues. Per the germline V gene, CDR1 is LNHDA and CDR2 is SQIVND (reference sequence). V lost 10 bases and J 4 bases, leaving 12 bases between the germline ends. CDR3 loop: CATRGRADTQYF. The CDR3 nucleotides read TGTGCCACCAGGGGGAGGGCAGATACGCAGTATTTT.

The V call is TRBV6-2 or TRBV6-3, the J call TRBJ1-5; TRBD1 aligns across 9 bases. Germline V gene lookup returns CDR1 MNHEY and CDR2 SVGEGT. The CDR3 totals 15 residues. The junction had 6 bases not matched to a gene; V was cut back by 6 bases and J by 3 bases. The CDR3 protein is CASRQTGGLNQPQHF. The CDR3 DNA reads as TGTGCCAGCAGACAGACAGGGGGTCTCAATCAGCCCCAGCATTTT.

This clonotype came up many times. J is TRBJ2-7 and V is TRBV5-8; D possibly corresponds to TRBD2 (6 bases). The CDR3 consists of 14 residues. Germline values: CDR1 SGHTS, CDR2 YDEGEE. V lost 1 base and J lost 4, with 12 bases in between. In nucleotides, the CDR3 is TGTGCCAGCAGCTTGAGCCCGACTAGTTACGAGCAGTACTTC. This encodes CASSLSPTSYEQYF.

The chain has TRBV3-1 and TRBJ1-2, with D unclear. The CDR3 is made up of 12 amino acids. Germline CDR1 and CDR2: LGHDT and YNNKEL (reference sequence). Trimming took 0 bases from V and 6 from J, leaving 5 bases between them. CDR3 amino acids: CASSQDSDGYTF. CDR3 nucleotides: TGTGCCAGCAGCCAAGATAGCGATGGCTACACCTTC.

This clonotype turned up a few times. V is TRBV11-2 and J is TRBJ2-3; 7 bases align to TRBD2. The V segment lost 7 bases and the J segment 8 bases; nucleotides outside the gene matches: 15. The CDR3 contains 15 residues. CDR1 and CDR2 (germline): SGHAT, FQNNGV. The CDR3 loop reads CASTPPWGGLGTQYF. The CDR3 DNA reads as TGTGCCAGCACCCCCCCTTGGGGGGGGTTGGGTACGCAGTATTTT.

This clonotype was seen many times. V usage is TRBV28 and J usage is TRBJ1-2, with TRBD1 identical over 8 bases. CDR1 and CDR2 from the germline V gene are MDHEN and SYDVKM. The J segment lost 7 bases and the V segment lost 6 bases, leaving 19 bases of the junction unmatched. The length of the CDR3 is 17 residues. CDR3 sequence (DNA): TGTGCCAGCAGGCGAGACCCAAATAGACAGGGGAGGAGTGGCTACACCTTC. This encodes CASRRDPNRQGRSGYTF.

Only a few counts were recorded for this clonotype. This sequence joins TRBV7-3 and TRBJ2-6; no firm D call. V dropped 0 bases and J dropped 0 bases, with 15 bases sitting between them. Germline values: CDR1 SGHTA, CDR2 FQGTGA. This CDR3 comprises 19 residues. CDR3 nucleotides: TGTGCCAGCAGCTTAACATCTTCGGCTTCTCTCTCTGGGGCCAACGTCCTGACTTTC. Translated, it gives CASSLTSSASLSGANVLTF.

Notes on this clonotype: A much larger clone lies one base from this, so it may be a read error. The chain recombines TRBV20-1 with TRBJ2-7; 9 bases map to TRBD1. The CDR3 extends over 15 amino acids. The V gene's germline CDR1 is DFQATT and CDR2 SNEGSKA (reference sequence). The CDR3 region has the DNA TGCAGTGCTAGAGATATGGGACAGGGTATGGGCGAGCAGTGCTTC. Translated, it gives CSARDMGQGMGEQCF.

This clonotype was seen ten or more times. The J gene is TRBJ2-5, the V gene TRBV20-1, with D possibly called TRBD1 or TRBD2 (5 bases each). Germline assignment: CDR1 DFQATT and CDR2 SNEGSKA (reference sequence). The CDR3 covers 14 residues. V was clipped by 1 base and J by 0 bases, with 9 bases between them. This chain's CDR3 is CSARVRGHQETQYF. DNA for the CDR3: TGCAGTGCTAGAGTTCGGGGACACCAAGAGACCCAGTACTTC.

This clonotype appeared many times. As DNA, the CDR3 is TGTGCCAGCTCCGGACAGAGCTATAATTCACCCCTCCACTTT. As protein: CASSGQSYNSPLHF. The chain carries TRBV21-1 and TRBJ1-6; whether TRBD1, the table's D call, matches the DNA was not checked. TRBV21-1 is recorded as a pseudogene. The length of the CDR3 is 14 residues.

This clonotype was recorded a few times. The chain has TRBV20-1 and TRBJ2-2; 7 positions match TRBD1. There are 15 residues in the CDR3. Germline-derived CDR1 and CDR2 are DFQATT and SNEGSKA (reference sequence). The J segment lost 6 bases and the V segment lost 3 bases, leaving 10 bases of the junction unmatched. The CDR3 reads CSASGSRGYAGELFF. Here the CDR3 DNA reads TGCAGTGCTAGCGGTAGCAGGGGGTACGCCGGGGAGCTGTTTTTT.

CDR3 sequence (DNA): TGCAGCGGGAGACTAGCTGGTGAGCAGTTCTTC. Translation gives CSGRLAGEQFF. J is TRBJ2-1 and V is TRBV29-1; 7 bases agree with TRBD2. The CDR3 runs to 11 residues. Germline CDR1 SQVTM, CDR2 ANQGSEA. The junction had 6 bases not matched to a gene; V was cut back by 7 bases and J by 9 bases.

This clonotype was observed many times. The genes are TRBV27 and TRBJ2-1; tentative D call: TRBD2 (5 bases). The CDR3 length is 13 residues. Trimming left V 5 bases short and J 14 bases short, with 19 bases between. Germline V gene lookup returns CDR1 MNHEY and CDR2 SMNVEV (reference sequence). In DNA form, the CDR3 reads TGTGCCAGCAGTCCCCCCCCGGGGAAGGTTGAGTTCTTC. This gives the protein CASSPPPGKVEFF.